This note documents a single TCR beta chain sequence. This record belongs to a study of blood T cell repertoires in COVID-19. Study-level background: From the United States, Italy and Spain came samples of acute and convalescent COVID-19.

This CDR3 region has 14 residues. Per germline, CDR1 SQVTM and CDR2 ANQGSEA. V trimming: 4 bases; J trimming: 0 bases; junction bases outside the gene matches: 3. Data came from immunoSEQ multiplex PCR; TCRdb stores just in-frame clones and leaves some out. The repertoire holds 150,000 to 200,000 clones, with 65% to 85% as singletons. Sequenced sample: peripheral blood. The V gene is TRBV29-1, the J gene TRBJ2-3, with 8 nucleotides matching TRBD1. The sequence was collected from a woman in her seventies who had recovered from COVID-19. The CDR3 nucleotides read TGCAGCGTTGGGGACAGGATCAGCACAGATACGCAGTATTTT. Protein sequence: CSVGDRISTDTQYF.